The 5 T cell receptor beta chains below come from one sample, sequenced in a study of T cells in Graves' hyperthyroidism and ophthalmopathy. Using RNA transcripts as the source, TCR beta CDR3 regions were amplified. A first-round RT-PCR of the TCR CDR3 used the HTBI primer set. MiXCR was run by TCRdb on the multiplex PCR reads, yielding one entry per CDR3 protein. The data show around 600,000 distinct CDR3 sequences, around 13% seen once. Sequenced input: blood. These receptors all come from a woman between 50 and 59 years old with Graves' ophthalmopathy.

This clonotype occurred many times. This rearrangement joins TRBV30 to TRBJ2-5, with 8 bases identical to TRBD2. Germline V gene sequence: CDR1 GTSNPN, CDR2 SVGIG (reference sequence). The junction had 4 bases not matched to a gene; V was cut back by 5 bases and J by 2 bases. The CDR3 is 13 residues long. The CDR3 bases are TGTGCCTGGGAACTAGCGGAACAAGAGACCCAGTACTTC. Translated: CAWELAEQETQYF.

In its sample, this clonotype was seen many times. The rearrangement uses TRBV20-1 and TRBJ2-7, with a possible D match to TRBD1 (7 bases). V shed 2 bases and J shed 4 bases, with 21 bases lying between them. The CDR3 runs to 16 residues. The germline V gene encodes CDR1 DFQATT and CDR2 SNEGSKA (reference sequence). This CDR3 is CSARRGPRGRIYEQYF. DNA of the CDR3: TGCAGTGCTAGAAGGGGGCCCCGGGGGCGGATTTACGAGCAGTACTTC.

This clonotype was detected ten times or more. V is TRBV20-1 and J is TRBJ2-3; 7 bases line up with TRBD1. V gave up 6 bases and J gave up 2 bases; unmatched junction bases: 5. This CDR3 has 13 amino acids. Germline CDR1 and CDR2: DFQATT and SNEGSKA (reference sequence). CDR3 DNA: TGCAGTGCACCCGACAGGGTCACAGATACGCAGTATTTT. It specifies CSAPDRVTDTQYF.

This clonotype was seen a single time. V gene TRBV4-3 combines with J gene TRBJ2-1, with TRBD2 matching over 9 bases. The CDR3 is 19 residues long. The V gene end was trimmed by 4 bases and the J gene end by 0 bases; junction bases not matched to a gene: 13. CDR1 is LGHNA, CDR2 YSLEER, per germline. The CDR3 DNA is TGCGCCAGCAGCCTAAAACCCCTAGCTAGCGGGAACTCCTACAATGAGCAGTTCTTC. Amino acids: CASSLKPLASGNSYNEQFF.

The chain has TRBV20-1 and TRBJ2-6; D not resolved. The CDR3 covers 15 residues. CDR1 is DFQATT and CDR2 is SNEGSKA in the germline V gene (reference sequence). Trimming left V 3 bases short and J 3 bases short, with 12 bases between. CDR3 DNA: TGCAGTGCTAGTATGGCGCTGGGTGGGGCCAACGTCCTGACTTTC. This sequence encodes CSASMALGGANVLTF.